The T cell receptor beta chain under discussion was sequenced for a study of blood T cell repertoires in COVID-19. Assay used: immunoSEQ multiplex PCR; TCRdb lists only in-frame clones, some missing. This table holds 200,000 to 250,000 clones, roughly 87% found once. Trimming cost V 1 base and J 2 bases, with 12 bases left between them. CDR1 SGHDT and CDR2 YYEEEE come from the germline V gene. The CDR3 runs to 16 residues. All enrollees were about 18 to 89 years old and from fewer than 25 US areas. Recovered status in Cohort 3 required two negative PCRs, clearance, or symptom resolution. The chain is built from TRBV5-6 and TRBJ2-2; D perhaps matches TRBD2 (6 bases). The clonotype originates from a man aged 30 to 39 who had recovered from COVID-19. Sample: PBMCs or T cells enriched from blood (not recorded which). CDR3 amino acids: CASSLYLGGNTGELFF. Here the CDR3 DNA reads TGTGCCAGCAGCTTGTACCTGGGAGGAAACACCGGGGAGCTGTTTTTT.